This is a list of T cell receptor beta chains from one sample in a study of blood T cell repertoires in COVID-19. This table comes from immunoSEQ multiplex PCR, and its TCRdb copy is limited to in-frame clones, with some not included. There are 200,000 to 300,000 clones in the sample; about nine tenths occur only once, and just under 6.5% lies in the top ten. The sample consisted of peripheral blood. These receptors were taken from a woman aged 30 to 39 with COVID-19, enrolled during active disease. Both conserved end residues are part of each CDR3. Fields, in order: CDR3 length, V gene, J gene, clone size, D gene, CDR3 DNA, CDR3 protein. The D gene is left open where the match is weak. Clone size is not always given. Where it is, it says once, few, many or a class for expanded clones.

15	TRBV7-9	TRBJ1-2	once	NA	TGTGCCAGCAGCTTAGGGGAGTTCAGGGGCTATGGCTACACCTTC	CASSLGEFRGYGYTF
15	TRBV27	TRBJ2-3	NA	NA	TGTGCCAGCAGTTTATCGTTTCCGGGGTCGGATACGCAGTATTTT	CASSLSFPGSDTQYF
12	TRBV18	TRBJ1-2	NA	TRBD1	TGTGCCAGCTCATCTGGACAGGATGGCTACACCTTC	CASSSGQDGYTF
20	TRBV10-2	TRBJ1-6	NA	TRBD1	TGCGCCAGCAGTGAGTCTCGGGACAGAGGAATAATGGCTTATAATTCACCCCTCCACTTT	CASSESRDRGIMAYNSPLHF
15	TRBV5-1	TRBJ2-2	NA	TRBD1	TGCGCCAGCAGCCTAGGGACAGGGGGTGCCGGGGAGCTGTTTTTT	CASSLGTGGAGELFF
14	TRBV27	TRBJ2-2	NA	NA	TGTGCCAGCAGTTTTTCACGGTACACCGGGGAGCTGTTTTTT	CASSFSRYTGELFF
15	TRBV7-2	TRBJ2-7	once	TRBD1	TGTGCCAGCAGCCCACAAGGACAGGTAGCCTACGAGCAGTACTTC	CASSPQGQVAYEQYF
14	TRBV7-9	TRBJ1-1	NA	NA	TGTGCCAGCAGCCGGTGGACAGAGAACACTGAAGCTTTCTTT	CASSRWTENTEAFF
14	TRBV6-2/TRBV6-3	TRBJ1-2	NA	NA	TGTGCCAGCAGTTCCCAGTTTCTTAACTATGGCTACACCTTC	CASSSQFLNYGYTF
16	TRBV6-2/TRBV6-3	TRBJ2-3	NA	TRBD2	TGTGCCAGCAGTTACCGGGGGGGCCTACTCACAGATACGCAGTATTTT	CASSYRGGLLTDTQYF
19	TRBV9	TRBJ2-3	once	TRBD2	TGTGCCAGCAGCGTAGTGGGACTAGCGGGAGGCTCAAACACAGATACGCAGTATTTT	CASSVVGLAGGSNTDTQYF
14	TRBV10-3	TRBJ1-6	NA	NA	TGTGCCATCAGCCCGGGACTTGATAATTCACCCCTCCACTTT	CAISPGLDNSPLHF
17	TRBV29-1	TRBJ1-1	NA	TRBD1	TGCAGCGTTGAACAGATGGCGTCAGGGGGCCCGAACACTGAAGCTTTCTTT	CSVEQMASGGPNTEAFF
16	TRBV21-1	TRBJ2-1	few	NA	TGTGCCAGCAGCCGCGTCACCCGGGGGAGCTACAATGAGCAGTTCTTC	CASSRVTRGSYNEQFF
15	TRBV28	TRBJ1-5	few	TRBD1	TGTGCCAGCAGTGGGGACAGTCTTTTATATCAGCCCCAGCATTTT	CASSGDSLLYQPQHF
14	TRBV19	TRBJ1-4	NA	NA	TGTGCCAGTAGGGGGCGGGGGGCTGAAGAAAAACTGTTTTTT	CASRGRGAEEKLFF
14	TRBV7-2	TRBJ2-7	NA	NA	TGTGCCAGCAGCGGAGGCCTAACTTCCTACGAGCAGTACTTC	CASSGGLTSYEQYF
14	TRBV29-1	TRBJ2-2	NA	NA	TGCAGCGCAACCCTCCCAGCGAACACCGGGGAGCTGTTTTTT	CSATLPANTGELFF
14	TRBV4-3	TRBJ1-1	NA	NA	TGCGCCAGCAGCCAAGAGTGGGGAGGCACTGAAGCTTTCTTT	CASSQEWGGTEAFF
13	TRBV7-6	TRBJ2-2	NA	NA	TGTGCCAGCAGCTTAAAGGCGGCCGGGGAGCTGTTTTTT	CASSLKAAGELFF
15	TRBV7-2	TRBJ2-3	NA	TRBD2	TGTGCCAGCAGCTCACTAGCGGCCCTCACAGATACGCAGTATTTT	CASSSLAALTDTQYF
13	TRBV12-3/TRBV12-4	TRBJ1-2	NA	NA	TGTGCCAGCAGTCTCGGCGGCAACTATGGCTACACCTTC	CASSLGGNYGYTF
15	TRBV7-9	TRBJ1-4	NA	TRBD1	TGTGCCAGCAGCCATTCAGGGACAGAGAATGAAAAACTGTTTTTT	CASSHSGTENEKLFF
13	TRBV6-1	TRBJ1-5	NA	NA	TGTGCCAGCAGTGAATGGGCCAATCAGCCCCAGCATTTT	CASSEWANQPQHF
15	TRBV24-1	TRBJ2-3	NA	TRBD1	TGTGCCACCAGTTCTCGGCAGGGGGCTGGAGATACGCAGTATTTT	CATSSRQGAGDTQYF
15	TRBV7-2	TRBJ2-3	NA	NA	TGTGCCAGCAGCTTATTCTCTTCTAGCACAGATACGCAGTATTTT	CASSLFSSSTDTQYF
13	TRBV6-5	TRBJ1-5	NA	TRBD1	TGTGCCAGCCGACAGGGCCGCAATCAGCCCCAGCATTTT	CASRQGRNQPQHF
11	TRBV28	TRBJ1-2	once	NA	TGTGCCAGCACGGAGTGGGAGGGCTACACCTTC	CASTEWEGYTF
17	TRBV2	TRBJ2-3	NA	NA	TGTGCCAGCAACCTCCTTGGGGGGGGCCCAGGCACAGATACGCAGTATTTT	CASNLLGGGPGTDTQYF
18	TRBV18	TRBJ2-1	NA	TRBD2	TGTGCCAGCTCACCACCTCTAATAACTAGCGGGGGTTACAATGAGCAGTTCTTC	CASSPPLITSGGYNEQFF
13	TRBV5-1	TRBJ2-1	once	NA	TGCGCCAGCAGCTTGGGGCGGAACAATGAGCAGTTCTTC	CASSLGRNNEQFF
16	TRBV5-1	TRBJ2-3	NA	TRBD2	TGCGCCAGCAGCTTGGGACTAGCGGGATTTACAGATACGCAGTATTTT	CASSLGLAGFTDTQYF
17	TRBV5-1	TRBJ1-1	few	NA	TGCGCCAGCAGCTTGGCCCATAGCCCGGGACAGAACACTGAAGCTTTCTTT	CASSLAHSPGQNTEAFF
16	TRBV12-5	TRBJ2-1	once	TRBD2	TGTGCTAGTGGCCCCCCCGGGCGCGGGGGGCGGAGTGAGCAGTTCTTC	CASGPPGRGGRSEQFF
17	TRBV18	TRBJ2-5	NA	TRBD2	TGTGCCAGCTCACCTCGGACTAGCGGGAGCCTCCAAGAGACCCAGTACTTC	CASSPRTSGSLQETQYF
17	TRBV5-6	TRBJ2-3	NA	NA	TGTGCCAGCAGCCCTCACGACAGCGGAGGGTTTAGGGATACGCAGTATTTT	CASSPHDSGGFRDTQYF
13	TRBV20-1	TRBJ2-1	NA	TRBD2	TGCAGTGCTAGTTTCGGCGGGAGGGCCGGGCAGTTCTTC	CSASFGGRAGQFF
15	TRBV20-1	TRBJ2-3	NA	NA	TGCAGTGCTAGTGGGGCAAGGGACTTCACAGATACGCAGTATTTT	CSASGARDFTDTQYF
12	TRBV7-9	TRBJ2-7	NA	TRBD2	TGTGCCAGCAGCCCCACCTCCAGCGGGGAGTACTTC	CASSPTSSGEYF
15	TRBV6-1	TRBJ2-1	NA	TRBD1	TGTGCCAGCAGTGAGCCGGGACAGGGTGGTAATGAGCAGTTCTTC	CASSEPGQGGNEQFF
15	TRBV6-5	TRBJ2-5	few	NA	TGTGCCAGCACCAATCTCGGGGACCGGGGGGAGACCCAGTACTTC	CASTNLGDRGETQYF
17	TRBV7-2	TRBJ1-3	NA	NA	TGTGCCAGCAGCTTAGGGGGCCCGGGAGGCTCTGGAAACACCATATATTTT	CASSLGGPGGSGNTIYF
15	TRBV9	TRBJ2-3	NA	TRBD2	TGTGCCAGCAGCGCCACTAGCGGGAACGTAGATACGCAGTATTTT	CASSATSGNVDTQYF
14	TRBV6-5	TRBJ2-5	NA	NA	TGTGCCGGAGGCGACAGGGCGGGGAGAGAGACCCAGTACTTC	CAGGDRAGRETQYF
15	TRBV5-8	TRBJ1-3	NA	NA	TGTGCCAGCAGCTTCGACAGATACTCTGGAAACACCATATATTTT	CASSFDRYSGNTIYF
14	TRBV7-8	TRBJ1-1	NA	NA	TGTGCCAGCAGCGATCAGGGAGGGGGGACTGAAGCTTTCTTT	CASSDQGGGTEAFF
14	TRBV27	TRBJ2-1	NA	TRBD2	TGTGCCAGCCGACTAGCGGCAAGATACAATGAGCAGTTCTTC	CASRLAARYNEQFF
16	TRBV27	TRBJ1-2	NA	TRBD1	TGTGCCAGCAGTACCTCACGGACAGGGGTCCGGGGGGGCTACACCTTC	CASSTSRTGVRGGYTF
14	TRBV5-8	TRBJ2-5	once	NA	TGTGCCAGCAGCTTGGAGGGAGGAAAAGAGACCCAGTACTTC	CASSLEGGKETQYF
15	TRBV19	TRBJ2-2	NA	NA	TGTGCCAGTAGTATAGGCCAGGGTTGGACCGGGGAGCTGTTTTTT	CASSIGQGWTGELFF
14	TRBV7-8	TRBJ1-5	NA	NA	TGTGCCAGCAGCCCGAGGGGGGAGGGACAGCCCCAGCATTTT	CASSPRGEGQPQHF
18	TRBV5-1	TRBJ2-3	NA	TRBD2	TGCGCCAGCAGCTCGAGAGGACTAGCGGTTACTAGCACAGATACGCAGTATTTT	CASSSRGLAVTSTDTQYF
16	TRBV24-1	TRBJ2-2	NA	NA	TGTGCCACCAGTGATTTTGGGGGGACCACCACCGGGGAGCTGTTTTTT	CATSDFGGTTTGELFF
15	TRBV2	TRBJ1-5	NA	NA	TGTGCCAGCAGTGTAGGAAGGGGCTTCAATCAGCCCCAGCATTTT	CASSVGRGFNQPQHF
13	TRBV19	TRBJ1-1	NA	NA	TGTGCCAGGCTGGGAGAGACGAACACTGAAGCTTTCTTT	CARLGETNTEAFF